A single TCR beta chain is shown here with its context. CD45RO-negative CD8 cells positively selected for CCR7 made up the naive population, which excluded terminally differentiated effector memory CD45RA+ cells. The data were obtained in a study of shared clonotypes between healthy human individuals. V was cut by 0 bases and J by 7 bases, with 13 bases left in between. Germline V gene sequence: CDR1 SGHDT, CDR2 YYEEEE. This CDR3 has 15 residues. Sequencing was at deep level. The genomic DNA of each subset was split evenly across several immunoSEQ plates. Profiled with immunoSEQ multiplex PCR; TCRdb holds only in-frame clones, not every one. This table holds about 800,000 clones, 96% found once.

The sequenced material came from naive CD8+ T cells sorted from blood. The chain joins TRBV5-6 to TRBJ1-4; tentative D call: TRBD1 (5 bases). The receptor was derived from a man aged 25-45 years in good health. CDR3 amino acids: CASSLAGALGEKLFF. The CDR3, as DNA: TGTGCCAGCAGCTTGGCCGGGGCCCTAGGTGAAAAACTGTTTTTT.